A selection of T cell receptor beta chains follows, all from one sample in a study of OX40 agonist ivuxolimab in advanced cancers. Measured with immunoSEQ multiplex PCR; TCRdb has only the in-frame clones, and not every one. The profile shows around 74,000 clones, around 86% of them singletons. Sequenced here: CD4+ or CD8+ T cells sorted from blood, sampled in a trial of the OX40 agonist ivuxolimab. The receptors shown here come from an adult with an advanced solid tumor such as melanoma, head and neck, liver or kidney cancer. Both conserved end residues are trimmed from each CDR3. Some rows have no size entry. The others give once, few or many, or a class for an expanded clone.

v_gene	j_gene	abundance	CDR3aa
TRBV9	TRBJ1-2	NA	ASSPLEGGAYGYT
TRBV6-6	TRBJ2-5	NA	ASSYSGGDETQY
TRBV7-2	TRBJ2-1	NA	ASSLERLEGNEQF
TRBV5-1	TRBJ1-3	NA	ASSLLPGQGSLSGNTIY
TRBV6-5	TRBJ1-2	NA	ASSRLLGYGYT
TRBV5-1	TRBJ2-3	NA	ASSSRQLSFGDTQY
TRBV19	TRBJ1-3	NA	ASTETGSGNTIY
TRBV7-3	TRBJ2-2	NA	ASSLRGGHPGELF
TRBV6-5	TRBJ2-7	NA	ASTAAGGEQY
TRBV4-3	TRBJ2-7	NA	ASSAGTGGYEQY
TRBV19	TRBJ2-1	NA	ASSDAGLGGNEQF
TRBV6-5	TRBJ2-3	once	ASSYSGGTGADTQY
TRBV29-1	TRBJ1-1	few	SVSISSEAF
TRBV14	TRBJ1-1	NA	ASSLGTNTEAF
TRBV2	TRBJ1-4	few	ASRVQGGGEKLF
TRBV10-3	TRBJ2-5	NA	AIRGLAGGQETQY
TRBV6-5	TRBJ1-2	NA	ASSYSQDYYGYT
TRBV5-1	TRBJ2-1	NA	ASSTQLAGGYNEQF
TRBV7-2	TRBJ1-2	NA	ASSKQGGGYT
TRBV7-9	TRBJ2-3	NA	ASSLVASGDTDTQY
TRBV30	TRBJ1-2	NA	AGHRGSEGYT
TRBV6-1	TRBJ1-6	NA	ASSEAGGNSPLH
TRBV14	TRBJ2-7	NA	ASSQDNRGLAGRSYEQY
TRBV6-1	TRBJ2-3	NA	ASSETGEVDTQY
TRBV5-6	TRBJ1-3	NA	ASSRERRGGNTIY
TRBV7-8	TRBJ2-5	NA	ASSFPRQETQY
TRBV27	TRBJ1-5	NA	ASSLRSGTGFQPQH
TRBV5-1	TRBJ2-1	NA	ASSLGTRGNEQF
TRBV18	TRBJ2-4	few	ASSPGGVTKNIQY
TRBV30	TRBJ2-7	NA	AWKGGASSYEQY
TRBV5-8	TRBJ1-4	NA	ASSLDQGAYYEKLF
TRBV25-1	TRBJ2-5	once	ASSEGQGAGETQY
TRBV19	TRBJ2-5	NA	ASSIQGFSQETQY
TRBV6-1	TRBJ1-2	few	ASSEAGRGRQGYT
TRBV7-2	TRBJ2-4	NA	ASSFLGQEKNIQY
TRBV5-5	TRBJ2-7	once	ASSLVQETTYEQY
TRBV7-2	TRBJ1-2	NA	ASSFWVAGYT
TRBV29-1	TRBJ1-5	NA	SVVGGSNQPQH
TRBV7-7	TRBJ2-5	few	ASSGGETQY
TRBV18	TRBJ1-3	NA	ASSPQGPGNTIY
TRBV7-2	TRBJ2-5	NA	ASSPRLGRETQY
TRBV7-3	TRBJ1-2	NA	ASSSAGTGGKIGYT
TRBV11-2	TRBJ2-3	NA	ASSLQGQNTDTQY
TRBV2	TRBJ2-7	NA	ASKPRPQGWRSYEQY
TRBV18	TRBJ1-5	NA	ASSPRATHQPQH
TRBV7-2	TRBJ2-3	NA	ASSDRTSTDTQY
TRBV7-9	TRBJ2-5	NA	ASSPHDQETQY
TRBV19	TRBJ2-6	once	ASSIDSPLQFSGANVLT
TRBV6-5	TRBJ1-6	NA	ASSRGGYNSPLH
TRBV7-2	TRBJ1-6	NA	ASTVYRADNSPLH
TRBV5-5	TRBJ1-1	NA	ASGMTGLNTEAF
TRBV23-1	TRBJ2-7	NA	ASSPLRVVTGEPSYEQY
TRBV6-5	TRBJ1-6	once	ASSYSGTEDRGPLH
TRBV7-8	TRBJ2-4	NA	ASSLGFGTLGAIQY
TRBV4-3	TRBJ1-6	NA	ASSQGGSSYNSPLH
TRBV5-1	TRBJ2-7	NA	ASSLWDTSYEQY
TRBV5-5	TRBJ2-7	NA	ASSPDGLATYEQY
TRBV2	TRBJ2-4	NA	ASTPTRQGVLAKNIQY
TRBV21-1	TRBJ1-2	NA	APGRVNYGYT
TRBV5-1	TRBJ2-7	once	ASSLLSGGTYEQY